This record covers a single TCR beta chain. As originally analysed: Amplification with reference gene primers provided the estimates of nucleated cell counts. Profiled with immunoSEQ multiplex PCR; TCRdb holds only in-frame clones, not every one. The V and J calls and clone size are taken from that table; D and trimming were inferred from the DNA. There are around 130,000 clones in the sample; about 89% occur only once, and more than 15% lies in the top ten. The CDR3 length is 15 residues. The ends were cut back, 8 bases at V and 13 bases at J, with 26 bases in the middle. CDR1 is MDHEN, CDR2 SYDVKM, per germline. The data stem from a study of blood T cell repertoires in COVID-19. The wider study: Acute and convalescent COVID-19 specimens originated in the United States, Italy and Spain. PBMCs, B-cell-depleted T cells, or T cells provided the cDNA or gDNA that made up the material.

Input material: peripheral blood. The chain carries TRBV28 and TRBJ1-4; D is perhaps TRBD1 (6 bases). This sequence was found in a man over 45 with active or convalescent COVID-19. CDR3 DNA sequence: TGTGCCAGCGGAAAATACCGGGACACCCTAGAGAGACTGTTTTTT. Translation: CASGKYRDTLERLFF.